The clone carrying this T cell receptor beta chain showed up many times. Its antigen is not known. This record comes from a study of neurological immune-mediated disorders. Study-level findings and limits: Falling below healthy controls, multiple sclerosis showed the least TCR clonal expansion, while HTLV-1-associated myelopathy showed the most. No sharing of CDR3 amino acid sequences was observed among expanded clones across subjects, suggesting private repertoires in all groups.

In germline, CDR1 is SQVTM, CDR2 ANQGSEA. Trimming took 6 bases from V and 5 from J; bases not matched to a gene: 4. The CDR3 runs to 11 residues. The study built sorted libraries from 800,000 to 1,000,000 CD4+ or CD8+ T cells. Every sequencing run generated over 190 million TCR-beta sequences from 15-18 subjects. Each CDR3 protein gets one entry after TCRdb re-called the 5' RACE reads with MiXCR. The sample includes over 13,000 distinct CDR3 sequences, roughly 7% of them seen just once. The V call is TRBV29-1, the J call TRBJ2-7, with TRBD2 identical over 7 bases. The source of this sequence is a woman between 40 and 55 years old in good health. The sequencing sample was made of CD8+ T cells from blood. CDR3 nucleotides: TGCAGCGTCGGCCGGGAGGACGAGCAGTACTTC. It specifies CSVGREDEQYF.